The present TCR beta chain was sequenced within a study of beta chain bispecific antibodies for T cell cancers. About the research overall: Surviving healthy donor T cells from leukemia-line and bispecific antibody cocultures were TRBV-sequenced for family depletion. General study points: Most targeted TRBV signal came from the leukemia cell line cells, not normal T cells.

This clonotype was observed at least ten times. Its antigen is as yet unknown. Germline V lookup: CDR1 MNHNS, CDR2 SASEGT. The CDR3 has 15 residues. V gave up 4 bases and J gave up 2 bases; unmatched junction bases: 8. T cells were expanded from blood mononuclear cells for 2 to 3 days with anti-CD3 OKT3 or CD3/CD28 beads. TCRdb called the 5' RACE reads again in MiXCR, with one record for every CDR3 protein. The profile shows approximately 20,000 distinct CDR3 sequences, 2.6% of them singletons. The chain uses TRBV6-1 and TRBJ2-7; 7 bases map to TRBD1. The sequence derives from a human donor in good health. Some clones in this sample may be carry-over from other donors' samples. Source material: healthy donor T cells cultured with leukemia cells. CDR3 sequence (DNA): TGTGCCAGCAGTGCCCAGGCACAGGGGACCTACGAGCAGTACTTC. Translation: CASSAQAQGTYEQYF.